These 10 T cell receptor beta chains came from one sample sequenced in a study of blood T cell repertoires in COVID-19. The protocol was immunoSEQ multiplex PCR, while the TCRdb copy is restricted to in-frame clones and leaves out a portion. The profile covers roughly 200,000 clones, with 88% appearing a single time and about 4% taken by the ten largest. The sample consisted of peripheral blood. These receptors were obtained from a woman in her 30s with acute or convalescent COVID-19.

This rearrangement joins TRBV29-1 to TRBJ2-2, with 9 bases matching TRBD2. CDR3 length equals 13 residues. V lost 2 bases, J lost 8 bases, and 3 bases stayed unmatched. Germline values: CDR1 SQVTM, CDR2 ANQGSEA. CDR3 nucleotide sequence: TGCAGCGTTGAACTAGCGGGAACGGGGGAGCTGTTTTTT. Its protein product is CSVELAGTGELFF.

The rearrangement uses TRBV27 and TRBJ1-4, with 8 bases matching TRBD1. CDR3 length equals 13 residues. Germline loops: CDR1 MNHEY, CDR2 SMNVEV (reference sequence). V lost 5 bases, J lost 8 bases, and 4 bases stayed unmatched. This CDR3 reads CASSNRGREKLFF. DNA for the CDR3: TGTGCCAGCAGTAACAGGGGGAGGGAAAAACTGTTTTTT.

CDR3: CASSYSRRSYEQYF. In DNA, the CDR3 is TGTGCCAGCAGTTACTCGCGCCGATCCTACGAGCAGTACTTC. This sequence joins TRBV6-5 and TRBJ2-7; D gene uncertain. V was clipped by 0 bases and J by 1 base, with 7 bases between them. CDR1 and CDR2 from the germline V gene are MNHEY and SVGAGI. CDR3 size: 14 residues.

This clone has a single count. The chain links TRBV9 to TRBJ2-7, with no clear D. V lost 0 bases and J lost 3, with 13 bases in between. Germline V gene lookup returns CDR1 SGDLS and CDR2 YYNGEE. This CDR3 is built from 15 residues. The CDR3 spells CASSVDPSRDYEQYF. The CDR3 DNA reads TGTGCCAGCAGCGTAGACCCATCTAGAGACTACGAGCAGTACTTC. The variable domain in full, completed from reference TRBV9 and TRBJ2-7, reads DSGVTQTPKHLITATGQRVTLRCSPRSGDLSVYWYQQSLDQGLQFLIQYYNGEERAKGNILERFSAQQFPDLHSELNLSSLELGDSALYFCASSVDPSRDYEQYFGPGTRLTVT.

This chain links TRBV5-4 with TRBJ1-3; the D gene is possibly TRBD1 (6 bases). The CDR3 runs to 15 residues. Germline V gene lookup returns CDR1 SGHNT and CDR2 YYREEE (reference sequence). Deletions cut 4 bases from V and 5 bases from J, with 16 bases between. In DNA, the CDR3 is TGTGCCAGCAGCGAGCCGGGACACGGTCGAAACACCATATATTTT. This sequence encodes CASSEPGHGRNTIYF. The whole variable domain, filled in from reference TRBV5-4 and TRBJ1-3, reads ETGVTQSPTHLIKTRGQQVTLRCSSQSGHNTVSWYQQALGQGPQFIFQYYREEENGRGNFPPRFSGLQFPNYSSELNVNALELDDSALYLCASSEPGHGRNTIYFGEGSWLTVV.

The chain has TRBV5-6 and TRBJ2-3; D not certain. CDR3 size: 13 residues. The V gene's germline CDR1 is SGHDT and CDR2 YYEEEE. V was pared by 0 bases and J by 6 bases, with 8 bases between. The CDR3 nucleotides read TGTGCCAGCAGCTTGGGGTTAGCTGATACGCAGTATTTT. Amino acids: CASSLGLADTQYF.

This clone was observed once. The chain is built from TRBV27 and TRBJ2-2; maybe TRBD1 (6 bases). The CDR3 contains 11 residues. V shed 7 bases and J shed 6 bases, with 6 bases lying between them. CDR1 is MNHEY, CDR2 SMNVEV, per germline (reference sequence). CDR3 region: CASKGAGELFF. The CDR3 nucleotides are TGTGCCAGCAAGGGGGCCGGGGAGCTGTTTTTT.

V gene TRBV28 combines with J gene TRBJ2-3; perhaps TRBD2 as D (5 bases). V was clipped by 6 bases and J by 4 bases, with 14 bases between them. The CDR3 has 14 amino acids. CDR1 and CDR2 from the germline V gene are MDHEN and SYDVKM. The CDR3 nucleotides read TGTGCCAGCAGCCCAAACCCGGGGTCAGATACGCAGTATTTT. It is translated as CASSPNPGSDTQYF. Combining the CDR3 with reference TRBV28 and TRBJ2-3 gives the whole variable domain DVKVTQSSRYLVKRTGEKVFLECVQDMDHENMFWYRQDPGLGLRLIYFSYDVKMKEKGDIPEGYSVSREKKERFSLILESASTNQTSMYLCASSPNPGSDTQYFGPGTRLTVL.

This sequence joins TRBV25-1 and TRBJ1-2; 7 bases line up with TRBD1. V gave up 4 bases and J gave up 4 bases; unmatched junction bases: 6. The CDR3 covers 14 residues. Germline loops: CDR1 MGHDK, CDR2 SYGVNS. The CDR3 nucleotides read TGTGCCAGCAGTGCTCACAGGGGCGCCTATGGCTACACCTTC. This sequence encodes CASSAHRGAYGYTF.

This clone was detected a few times. This CDR3 is CASRRDPGQNEQFF. CDR3 DNA sequence: TGTGCCAGCAGGCGGGACCCCGGCCAGAATGAGCAGTTCTTC. This chain connects TRBV28 to TRBJ2-1; tentatively, D is TRBD2 (6 bases). This CDR3 has 14 residues. Trimming took 6 bases from V and 7 from J, leaving 16 bases between them. Germline lookup yields CDR1 MDHEN and CDR2 SYDVKM. The full variable domain, its missing parts supplied by reference TRBV28 and TRBJ2-1, is DVKVTQSSRYLVKRTGEKVFLECVQDMDHENMFWYRQDPGLGLRLIYFSYDVKMKEKGDIPEGYSVSREKKERFSLILESASTNQTSMYLCASRRDPGQNEQFFGPGTRLTVL.